This T cell receptor (beta chain) was sequenced in a study of blood T cell repertoires in COVID-19. Study summary: There were acute and convalescent COVID-19 samples, and they came from the United States, Italy and Spain. Sources were T cells, B-cell-depleted T cells, or PBMCs; the material itself was cDNA or gDNA.

Using immunoSEQ multiplex PCR, the repertoire was profiled, and TCRdb retains in-frame clones only, with some absent. The data contain approximately 290,000 clones, roughly 88% of them singletons. Trimming removed 6 bases from V and 1 base from J, with 19 bases in between. Germline V lookup: CDR1 MNHEY, CDR2 SVGEGT. The CDR3 runs 16 residues. Patients of the Seattle cohort, enrolled during active infection, were followed longitudinally. The sequence was obtained from a human donor with COVID-19, enrolled during active disease. The donor label of this sample is uncertain. The sample consisted of peripheral blood. V gene TRBV6-2 or TRBV6-3 combines with J gene TRBJ2-7; D perhaps matches TRBD2 (6 bases). CDR3 bases: TGTGCCAGCAGCCGCCCAACGGGAGTAGGGTCCTACGAGCAGTACTTC. Protein product: CASSRPTGVGSYEQYF.